These 27 T cell receptor beta chains originate from one sample sequenced in a study of early T cells in non-severe SARS-CoV-2 infection. From the 5' RACE reads, TCRdb called clonotypes with MiXCR, one entry per CDR3 protein. The sample lists about 27,000 distinct CDR3 sequences; less than 4.5% were seen once. Source material: whole blood. These receptors were taken from an adult who was a healthcare worker with PCR-confirmed SARS-CoV-2 infection or an uninfected control (not recorded which).

This clonotype was picked up many times. The chain couples TRBV7-9 to TRBJ2-7; the match to TRBD1 covers 7 bases. Germline lookup yields CDR1 SEHNR and CDR2 FQNEAQ (reference sequence). J gave up 6 bases and V 8 bases, and 10 bases lay outside the gene matches. This CDR3 is 13 amino acids long. The CDR3 DNA reads as TGTGCCAGCGGAGAGAGGGGGCGCGGCGAGCAGTACTTC. Protein: CASGERGRGEQYF.

This clonotype was counted ten times or more. This chain joins TRBV4-2 and TRBJ2-1; 10 bases are a match to TRBD2. Trimming took 1 base from V and 5 from J; bases not matched to a gene: 5. Looked up from germline, CDR1 is LGHNA and CDR2 is YNFKEQ. The CDR3 has 16 amino acids. CDR3 in amino acids: CASSQGPSGGDNEQFF. The CDR3 DNA is TGTGCCAGCAGCCAAGGTCCTAGCGGGGGAGACAATGAGCAGTTCTTC.

This clonotype was counted at least ten times. The chain carries TRBV11-2 and TRBJ2-2, with 11 bases matching TRBD2. There are 15 residues in the CDR3. V trimming: 6 bases; J trimming: 3 bases; junction bases outside the gene matches: 3. The germline gives CDR1 SGHAT, CDR2 FQNNGV. The CDR3 coding sequence is TGTGCCAGCAGGGGACTAGCGGAATACACCGGGGAGCTGTTTTTT. Translation gives CASRGLAEYTGELFF.

The V gene is TRBV7-9, the J gene TRBJ1-5; 8 bases are shared with TRBD1. Trimming took 5 bases from V and 7 from J; bases not matched to a gene: 7. Germline CDR1 is SEHNR and CDR2 is FQNEAQ (reference sequence). This CDR3 region has 14 residues. For the CDR3, the DNA is TGTGCCAGCAGCCTGACAGGGGAAGGACAGCCCCAGCATTTT. This translates into CASSLTGEGQPQHF.

This clonotype occurred many times. The chain carries TRBV7-8 and TRBJ2-3; no clear D gene. Germline V gives CDR1 SGHVS, CDR2 FQNEAQ. Trimming stripped 5 bases from V and 0 bases from J, with 12 bases between. This CDR3 has 15 amino acids. This chain's CDR3 is CASSEEHHSTDTQYF. The CDR3 DNA reads TGTGCCAGCAGCGAAGAGCATCACAGCACAGATACGCAGTATTTT.

This clonotype was recorded many times. The rearrangement joins TRBV19 to TRBJ2-3; TRBD1 is a possible D gene (6 bases). Germline assignment: CDR1 LNHDA and CDR2 SQIVND (reference sequence). V was cut by 6 bases and J by 1 base, with 8 bases left in between. The CDR3 covers 13 residues. The CDR3 DNA follows: TGTGCCAGTAGCCCAGGGGGCACAGATACGCAGTATTTT. Protein product: CASSPGGTDTQYF.

This clonotype is categorized as medium-sized (0.01 to 0.1%). Here the CDR3 DNA reads TGCAGTGCTAGTGACAGGGAGAACACTGAAGCTTTCTTT. Translated: CSASDRENTEAFF. The chain joins TRBV20-1 to TRBJ1-1; the match to TRBD1 covers 7 bases. V lost 3 bases and J lost 1; bases outside the gene matches: 2. From germline, CDR1 is DFQATT and CDR2 SNEGSKA (reference sequence). The CDR3 totals 13 residues.

On this clonotype itself: It may be a read error: a sequence one base away is much more abundant. This CDR3 is missing its conserved last phenylalanine or tryptophan, likely due to a read error. V and J are TRBV20-1 and TRBJ2-7; perhaps TRBD1 as D (5 bases). CDR3 length: 11 residues. Germline values: CDR1 DFQATT, CDR2 SNEGSKA (reference sequence). V was clipped by 6 bases and J by 4 bases, with 10 bases between them. The CDR3 sequence is CSARKGYEQYY. The CDR3 DNA follows: TGCAGTGCGAGAAAGGGGTACGAGCAGTACTAC.

This clonotype was seen a few times. A read error may be the cause here, since a much bigger clone is one base away. The chain is built from TRBV25-1 and TRBJ2-6; a weak D match, TRBD1 (5 bases). The CDR3 extends over 17 amino acids. Looked up from germline, CDR1 is MGHDK and CDR2 is SYGVNS. The CDR3 sequence is CVSTGRGPLSGANVLTF. The CDR3 nucleotides are TGTGTCAGCACCGGAAGGGGTCCCCTCTCTGGGGCCAACGTCCTGACTTTC.

This clonotype was observed many times. The rearrangement joins TRBV10-3 to TRBJ2-1; TRBD1 aligns across 8 bases. CDR3 length: 14 amino acids. Germline loops: CDR1 ENHRY, CDR2 SYGVKD. V was pared by 7 bases and J by 2 bases, with 4 bases of the junction left unmatched. In DNA form, the CDR3 reads TGTGCCATCATCGGGACAGGCGCCTACAATGAGCAGTTCTTC. The encoded protein is CAIIGTGAYNEQFF.

This clonotype was recorded only once. The chain has TRBV20-1 and TRBJ1-4, with TRBD1 as a possible D gene (6 bases). The germline V and J ends were trimmed by 0 bases and 8 bases, with 10 bases remaining between them. CDR3 size: 13 residues. The germline CDR1 and CDR2 sequences are DFQATT and SNEGSKA (reference sequence). The chain's CDR3 is CSARDTQGEKLFF. For the CDR3, the DNA is TGCAGTGCTAGAGATACCCAGGGGGAAAAACTGTTTTTT.

This clonotype has ten or more counts. This chain uses TRBV7-6 with TRBJ2-3; 7 bases fit TRBD2. With 1 base clipped from V and 3 bases from J, the junction kept 4 bases outside the gene matches. CDR3 length equals 15 residues. CDR1 is SGHVS, CDR2 FNYEAQ, per germline. The CDR3 here is CASSLEAGRTDTQYF. The CDR3 nucleotides read TGTGCCAGCAGCTTAGAAGCGGGGAGGACAGATACGCAGTATTTT.

This clonotype was observed at least ten times. V is TRBV7-3 and J is TRBJ2-3, with TRBD2 matching over 9 bases. The germline V gene has CDR1 SGHTA and CDR2 FQGTGA. The trim removed 3 bases at V and 3 bases at J, leaving 4 bases unmatched. The CDR3 has 15 amino acids. The CDR3 sequence is CASSFLAGRTDTQYF. The CDR3 coding sequence is TGTGCCAGCAGCTTTCTAGCGGGAAGAACAGATACGCAGTATTTT.

This clonotype was seen many times. The V gene is TRBV19, the J gene TRBJ1-5, with TRBD1 matching 9 bases. The germline V gene encodes CDR1 LNHDA and CDR2 SQIVND (reference sequence). The CDR3 consists of 15 residues. V lost 3 bases and J lost 4; bases outside the gene matches: 4. CDR3: CASSMDRGGNQPQHF. The DNA of the CDR3 is TGTGCCAGTAGTATGGACAGGGGTGGAAATCAGCCCCAGCATTTT. Variable domain in full (rest from reference TRBV19 and TRBJ1-5): DGGITQSPKYLFRKEGQNVTLSCEQNLNHDAMYWYRQDPGQGLRLIYYSQIVNDFQKGDIAEGYSVSREKKESFPLTVTSAQKNPTAFYLCASSMDRGGNQPQHFGDGTRLSIL.

This clonotype was picked up many times. The chain employs TRBV29-1 and TRBJ2-1, with D possibly matching TRBD2 (7 bases). The CDR3 is 16 amino acids. CDR1 and CDR2 from the germline V gene are SQVTM and ANQGSEA. V was shortened by 4 bases and J by 8 bases, with 24 bases between the two germline ends. This CDR3 reads CSVAVGGGVTGDEQFF. The DNA for the CDR3 is TGCAGCGTTGCTGTAGGGGGGGGAGTAACCGGAGATGAGCAGTTCTTC.

In its sample, this clonotype ranks as medium-sized (0.01 to 0.1%). Here the CDR3 DNA reads TGTGCCAGTAGCGAGGGACCGGGGGGGTACTATGGCTACACCTTC. Protein: CASSEGPGGYYGYTF. The chain couples TRBV19 to TRBJ1-2, with a weak D call TRBD1 (5 bases). Trimming stripped 6 bases from V and 3 bases from J, with 17 bases between. Germline-derived CDR1 and CDR2 are LNHDA and SQIVND (reference sequence). This CDR3 contains 15 residues.

The V and J genes are TRBV6-1 and TRBJ1-3, with D tentatively TRBD1 (5 bases). The CDR3 sequence is 14 residues long. Germline values: CDR1 MNHNS, CDR2 SASEGT. The ends were cut back, 5 bases at V and 4 bases at J, with 12 bases in the middle. In DNA form, the CDR3 reads TGTGCCAGCAGTTCCGGGACGCTGGGAAACACCATATATTTT. As protein: CASSSGTLGNTIYF.

This clonotype was observed many times. This rearrangement joins TRBV5-1 to TRBJ2-7; TRBD1 agrees at 10 bases. Germline trimming cut 4 bases from V and 6 bases from J; bases unmatched to any gene: 7. CDR3 size: 14 residues. CDR1 and CDR2 (germline): SGHRS, YFSETQ. CDR3 bases: TGCGCCAGCAGCGGTGCGCGGACAGGGGGCGAGCAGTACTTC. This gives the protein CASSGARTGGEQYF.

The chain recombines TRBV20-1 with TRBJ2-1, with 11 bases identical to TRBD2. Germline V gene lookup returns CDR1 DFQATT and CDR2 SNEGSKA (reference sequence). V dropped 3 bases and J dropped 9; count of bases not matched to a gene: 10. The CDR3 covers 15 residues. The CDR3 here is CSASPPGLAVGEQFF. Here the CDR3 DNA reads TGCAGTGCTAGTCCCCCGGGACTAGCGGTTGGTGAGCAGTTCTTC.

This clonotype came up a few times. The chain links TRBV18 to TRBJ1-1; tentative D call: TRBD1 (6 bases). Germline-derived CDR1 and CDR2 are KGHSH and LQKENI. This CDR3 spans 14 amino acids. Trimming removed 5 bases from V and 3 bases from J, with 13 bases in between. Here the CDR3 reads CASSATGTYTEAFF. CDR3 sequence (DNA): TGTGCCAGCTCAGCCACCGGGACATACACTGAAGCTTTCTTT.

Ten or more counts support this clonotype. The chain combines TRBV7-2 with TRBJ2-1; perhaps TRBD1 as D (5 bases). This CDR3 is 11 amino acids long. Deletions cut 1 base from V and 14 bases from J, with 9 bases between. Germline loops: CDR1 SGHTA, CDR2 FQGNSA. CDR3 sequence: CASSLGRVEFF. The CDR3 DNA follows: TGTGCCAGCAGCTTAGGCAGGGTAGAGTTCTTC.

This clonotype showed up just once. The chain couples TRBV4-3 to TRBJ1-5; no reliable D call. CDR3 length: 13 residues. V shed 1 base and J shed 10 bases, with 11 bases lying between them. The germline CDR1 and CDR2 sequences are LGHNA and YSLEER. CDR3 residues: CASSQVVGDPQHF. The CDR3 coding sequence is TGCGCCAGCAGCCAAGTCGTTGGCGATCCCCAGCATTTT.

This clonotype appeared a few times. Here the CDR3 DNA reads TGTGCCAGCAGCCCGACTAGCGGGAGGCACAATGAGCAGTTCTTC. Protein product: CASSPTSGRHNEQFF. V usage is TRBV6-6 and J usage is TRBJ2-1, with 13 bases matching TRBD2. Germline CDR1 and CDR2: MNHNY and SVGAGI (reference sequence). V gave up 6 bases and J gave up 5 bases; unmatched junction bases: 4. This CDR3 is 15 amino acids long.

This clonotype was picked up many times. The V gene is TRBV9, the J gene TRBJ2-1, with D possibly being TRBD1 (6 bases). Germline assignment: CDR1 SGDLS and CDR2 YYNGEE. The CDR3 is made up of 14 amino acids. Trimming took off 7 bases at V and 2 bases at J, with 13 bases between the two ends. CDR3 DNA: TGTGCCAGCCAACAGGGAGAACCCTACAATGAGCAGTTCTTC. This sequence encodes CASQQGEPYNEQFF.

The chain employs TRBV30 and TRBJ2-2; maybe TRBD2 (5 bases). Germline loops: CDR1 GTSNPN, CDR2 SVGIG (reference sequence). The CDR3 consists of 13 residues. The germline V and J ends were trimmed by 2 bases and 6 bases, with 10 bases remaining between them. The CDR3 here is CAWSSGAAGELFF. Written as DNA, the CDR3 is TGTGCCTGGAGTTCCGGAGCGGCCGGGGAGCTGTTTTTT.

There are many counts of this clonotype. The chain recombines TRBV29-1 with TRBJ2-1; tentatively, D is TRBD1 (6 bases). The germline gives CDR1 SQVTM, CDR2 ANQGSEA. With 4 bases removed from V and 2 bases from J, the gap between germline ends came to 15 bases. This CDR3 has 15 amino acids. The CDR3 spells CSVAGGEVTYNEQFF. CDR3 coding DNA: TGCAGCGTTGCTGGGGGCGAGGTGACCTACAATGAGCAGTTCTTC.

At least ten counts were recorded for this clonotype. The J gene is TRBJ2-7, the V gene TRBV20-1; D may be TRBD1 (5 bases). The CDR3 runs to 14 residues. V lost 1 base, J lost 3 bases, and 13 bases lay in between. In germline, CDR1 is DFQATT, CDR2 SNEGSKA (reference sequence). For the CDR3, the DNA is TGCAGTGCTAGAGTCCCAGGGATCCTCTACGAGCAGTACTTC. Encoded protein: CSARVPGILYEQYF.